One sample yielded the 2 T cell receptor beta chains listed below, sequenced in a study of CD8+CD57+ T cells in acquired aplastic anemia. The template for TCR beta VDJ and CDR3 sequence profiling was genomic DNA. TCRdb reprocessed the reads via MiXCR and lists one record per CDR3 protein. The data hold 250,000 to 300,000 distinct CDR3 sequences, with 50% to 65% observed a single time. It was patients with CD8+CD57+ cell expansion by flow cytometry who were chosen for sequencing. Input material: sorted CD4+, CD8+, or CD8+CD57+ T cells (not recorded which) from PBMCs. Source of these receptors: a human donor with aplastic anemia.

V and J are TRBV5-1 and TRBJ2-2; no clear D gene. Germline CDR1 SGHRS, CDR2 YFSETQ. The CDR3 loop spans 15 amino acids. The ends were cut back, 3 bases at V and 6 bases at J, with 15 bases in the middle. For the CDR3, the DNA is TGCGCCAGCAGCTCCGGGCCGTGGGGTTCCGGGGAGCTGTTTTTT. Encoded protein: CASSSGPWGSGELFF.

This clonotype was observed at least ten times. The J gene is TRBJ2-5, the V gene TRBV7-2; 8 bases match TRBD2. CDR1 and CDR2 (germline): SGHTA, FQGNSA. The CDR3 extends over 15 amino acids. With 2 bases clipped from V and 5 bases from J, the junction kept 7 bases outside the gene matches. The DNA of the CDR3 is TGTGCCAGCAGCTTAAACGGGGGGGCCTGGGAGACCCAGTACTTC. Amino acid sequence: CASSLNGGAWETQYF.